This T cell receptor beta chain was observed in a study of human T cells and chemical hapten exposure. Study summary: Patients had diphenylcyclopropenone applied to the scalp weekly throughout the roughly 24-week study. The study patch tested 0.01% DPC on the upper back and read results at 6 days. Points from the study as a whole: TCRs above 1 in 1000 frequency stayed constant with DPC sensitization.

This clonotype turned up a few times. Its cognate antigen is unknown. In the library, unique molecular identifiers were attached to individual cDNA molecules. TCRdb processed the RACE reads anew with MiXCR; each CDR3 protein has one entry. The sample has nearly 85,000 distinct CDR3 sequences; 9.5% to 13% are singletons. The time point was: patch test 2, 6 weeks after DPC sensitization. Treatment given: therapeutic diphenylcyclopropenone sensitization with weekly scalp DPC. CDR3 length: 12 amino acids. Germline V gives CDR1 LGHDT, CDR2 YNNKEL (reference sequence). V lost 3 bases, J lost 8 bases, and 10 bases lay in between.

The material sequenced was whole blood, taken in connection with sensitization to the hapten diphenylcyclopropenone (DPC). The sequence derives from a man younger than 30 with alopecia areata. Some clones in this sample may be carry-over from other donors' samples. The genes are TRBV3-1 and TRBJ1-2; D is perhaps TRBD1 (6 bases). CDR3 sequence: CASSQGGRGYTF. As DNA, the CDR3 is TGTGCCAGCAGCCAGGGGGGCAGAGGCTACACCTTC. The full variable domain, in which reference TRBV3-1 and TRBJ1-2 provide the parts outside the CDR3, is DTAVSQTPKYLVTQMGNDKSIKCEQNLGHDTMYWYKQDSKKFLKIMFSYNNKELIINETVPNRFSPKSPDKAHLNLHINSLELGDSAVYFCASSQGGRGYTFGSGTRLTVV.